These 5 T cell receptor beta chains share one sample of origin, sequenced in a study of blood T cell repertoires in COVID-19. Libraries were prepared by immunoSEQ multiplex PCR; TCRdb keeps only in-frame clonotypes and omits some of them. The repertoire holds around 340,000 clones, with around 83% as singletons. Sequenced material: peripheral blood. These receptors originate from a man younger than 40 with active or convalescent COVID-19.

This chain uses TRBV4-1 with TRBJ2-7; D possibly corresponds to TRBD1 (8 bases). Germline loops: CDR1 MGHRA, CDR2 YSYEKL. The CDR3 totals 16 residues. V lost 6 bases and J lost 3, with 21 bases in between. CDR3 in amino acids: CASRPGGQALVYEQYF. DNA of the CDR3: TGCGCCAGCAGGCCGGGGGGACAGGCGTTAGTCTACGAGCAGTACTTC.

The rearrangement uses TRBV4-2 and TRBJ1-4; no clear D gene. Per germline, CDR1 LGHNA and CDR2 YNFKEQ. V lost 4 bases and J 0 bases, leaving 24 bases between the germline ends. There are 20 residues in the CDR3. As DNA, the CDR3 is TGTGCCAGCAGCCCACGGCGGCTCCGGGTCACTAAAACAACTAATGAAAAACTGTTTTTT. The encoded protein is CASSPRRLRVTKTTNEKLFF.

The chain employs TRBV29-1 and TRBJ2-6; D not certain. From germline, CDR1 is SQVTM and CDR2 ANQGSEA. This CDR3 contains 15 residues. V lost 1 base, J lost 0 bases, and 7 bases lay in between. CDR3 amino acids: CSVEGAHSGANVLTF. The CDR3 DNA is TGCAGCGTTGAAGGGGCTCACTCTGGGGCCAACGTCCTGACTTTC.

The CDR3 protein is CASSLRTDNNEKLFF. In DNA, the CDR3 is TGTGCCAGCAGTCTCAGGACGGACAACAATGAAAAACTGTTTTTT. This chain links TRBV14 with TRBJ1-4; TRBD1 might be the D (5 bases). The CDR3 covers 15 residues. V lost 6 bases and J 5 bases, leaving 16 bases between the germline ends. Per the germline V gene, CDR1 is SGHDN and CDR2 is FVKESK.

The DNA of the CDR3 is TGCAGCGTGACAGGGACCCTCTATGGCTACACCTTC. It translates to CSVTGTLYGYTF. This rearrangement joins TRBV29-1 to TRBJ1-2, with TRBD1 identical over 7 bases. The CDR3 length is 12 residues. The junction had 5 bases not matched to a gene; V was cut back by 6 bases and J by 4 bases. From germline, CDR1 is SQVTM and CDR2 ANQGSEA.